This T cell receptor beta chain derives from a study of cytomegalovirus exposure and HLA in healthy donors. Method: immunoSEQ multiplex PCR; TCRdb's copy keeps in-frame clones and lacks some. The sample has about 150,000 clones, roughly four fifths seen once; the top ten hold roughly 30%. This CDR3 contains 14 residues. The germline gives CDR1 MNHNY, CDR2 SVGAGI (reference sequence). With 4 bases clipped from V and 8 bases from J, the junction kept 7 bases outside the gene matches. The sequence was collected from a man in his thirties or forties in good health and CMV-seropositive. The chain is built from TRBV6-6 and TRBJ1-4, with TRBD1 identical over 7 bases. The sample comprised PBMCs. Here the CDR3 DNA reads TGTGCCAGCAGTTTAATTGGACAGGAGGAAAAACTGTTTTTT. Its translation: CASSLIGQEEKLFF.